This T cell receptor beta chain was recovered during a study of cytomegalovirus exposure and HLA in healthy donors. Study details: It was reported in a later analysis that the approximately 120 validation repertoires used the same platform as the roughly 670 first-cohort repertoires.

Study conclusions and caveats: According to reports, the classifier identified cytomegalovirus status with high specificity and sensitivity.

Comment on this clone: The target antigen is unknown.

TCRdb's table, derived via immunoSEQ multiplex PCR, lists solely in-frame clones and lacks some. The table lists 150,000 to 250,000 clones, roughly 81% of them singletons. Input material: PBMCs. This receptor was obtained from a woman in her twenties or thirties in good health and CMV-seronegative.

The CDR3 DNA sequence: TGTGCCAGCAGTATGCAACCCCCGGGACAGGGGGCATACGAGCAGTACTTC. Translated: CASSMQPPGQGAYEQYF. The V call is TRBV28, the J call TRBJ2-7, with TRBD1 matching 12 bases. Germline V lookup: CDR1 MDHEN, CDR2 SYDVKM. V shed 5 bases, J shed 4 bases, and the junction held 12 bases outside the gene matches. The CDR3 has 17 residues.